This TCR beta chain derives from a study of blood T cell repertoires in COVID-19. For the study at large: Sites in the United States, Italy and Spain provided acute and convalescent COVID-19 samples.

The germline gives CDR1 LGHNT, CDR2 FRNRAP. The CDR3 totals 14 residues. The V segment lost 1 base and the J segment 6 bases; nucleotides outside the gene matches: 5. Sequenced by immunoSEQ multiplex PCR; TCRdb stores in-frame clones only, minus some. The table has approximately 220,000 clones, around 85% seen once. The recovered donors of Cohort 3 showed two negative PCRs, clearance, or symptom resolution. This rearrangement joins TRBV12-5 to TRBJ2-7, with 8 bases lining up with TRBD2. The origin of this receptor is a man in his forties who had recovered from COVID-19. The material sequenced was PBMCs or T cells enriched from blood (not recorded which). The CDR3 nucleotides are TGTGCTAGTGGTTTGGCGGGAGGGCCGGGCGAGCAGTACTTC. Its translation is CASGLAGGPGEQYF. Based on the CDR3 plus reference TRBV12-5 and TRBJ2-7, the full variable domain is DARVTQTPRHKVTEMGQEVTMRCQPILGHNTVFWYRQTMMQGLELLAYFRNRAPLDDSGMPKDRFSAEMPDATLATLKIQPSEPRDSAVYFCASGLAGGPGEQYFGPGTRLTVT.